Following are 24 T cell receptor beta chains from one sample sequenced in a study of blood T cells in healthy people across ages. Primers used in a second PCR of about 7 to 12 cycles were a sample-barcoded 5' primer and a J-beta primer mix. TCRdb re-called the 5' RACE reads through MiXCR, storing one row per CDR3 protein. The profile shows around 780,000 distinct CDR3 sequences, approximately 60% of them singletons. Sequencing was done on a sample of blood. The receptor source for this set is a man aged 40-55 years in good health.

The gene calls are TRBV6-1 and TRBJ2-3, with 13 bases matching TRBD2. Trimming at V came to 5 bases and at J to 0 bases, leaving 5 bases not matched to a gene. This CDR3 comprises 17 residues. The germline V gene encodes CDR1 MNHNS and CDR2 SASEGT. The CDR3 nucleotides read TGTGCCAGCAGTCTGACTAGCGGGAGGACTAGCACAGATACGCAGTATTTT. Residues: CASSLTSGRTSTDTQYF.

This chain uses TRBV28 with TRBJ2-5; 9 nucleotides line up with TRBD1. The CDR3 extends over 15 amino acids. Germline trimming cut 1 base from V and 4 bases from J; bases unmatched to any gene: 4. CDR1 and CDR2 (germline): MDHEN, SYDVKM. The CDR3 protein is CASSLSTGGLETQYF. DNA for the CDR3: TGTGCCAGCAGTTTATCTACAGGGGGCTTAGAGACCCAGTACTTC.

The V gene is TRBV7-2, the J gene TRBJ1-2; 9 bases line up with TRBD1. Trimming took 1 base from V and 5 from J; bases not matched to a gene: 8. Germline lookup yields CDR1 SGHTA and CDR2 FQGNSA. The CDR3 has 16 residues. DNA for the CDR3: TGTGCCAGCAGCTTAGAGGACAGGGGTGGGCGGTATGGCTACACCTTC. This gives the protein CASSLEDRGGRYGYTF.

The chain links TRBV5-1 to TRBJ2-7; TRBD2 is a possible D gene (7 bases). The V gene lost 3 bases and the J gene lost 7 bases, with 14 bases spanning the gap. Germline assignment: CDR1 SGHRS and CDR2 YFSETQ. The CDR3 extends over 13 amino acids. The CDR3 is CASSWGGLNEQYF. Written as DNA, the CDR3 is TGCGCCAGCAGCTGGGGGGGCTTGAATGAGCAGTACTTC.

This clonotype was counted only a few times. The CDR3 here is CASTGLSVNNEQFF. The CDR3 DNA sequence: TGTGCCAGCACAGGATTATCGGTTAACAATGAGCAGTTCTTC. The V call is TRBV27, the J call TRBJ2-1; D is undetermined. Germline V lookup: CDR1 MNHEY, CDR2 SMNVEV (reference sequence). V dropped 7 bases and J dropped 5 bases, with 15 bases sitting between them. This CDR3 has 14 amino acids.

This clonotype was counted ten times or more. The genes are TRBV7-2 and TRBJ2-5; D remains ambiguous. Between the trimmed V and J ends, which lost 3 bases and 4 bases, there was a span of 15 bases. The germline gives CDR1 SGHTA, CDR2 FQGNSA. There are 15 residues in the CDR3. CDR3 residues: CASSFRVGQTETQYF. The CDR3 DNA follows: TGTGCCAGCAGCTTTAGAGTCGGGCAGACAGAGACCCAGTACTTC.

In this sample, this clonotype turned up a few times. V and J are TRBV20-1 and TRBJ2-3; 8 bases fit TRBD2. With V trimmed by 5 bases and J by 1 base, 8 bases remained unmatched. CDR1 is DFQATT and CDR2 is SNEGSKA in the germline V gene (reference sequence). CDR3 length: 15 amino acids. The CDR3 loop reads CSAHKPGLGTDTQYF. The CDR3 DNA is TGCAGTGCTCACAAACCGGGACTAGGCACAGATACGCAGTATTTT.

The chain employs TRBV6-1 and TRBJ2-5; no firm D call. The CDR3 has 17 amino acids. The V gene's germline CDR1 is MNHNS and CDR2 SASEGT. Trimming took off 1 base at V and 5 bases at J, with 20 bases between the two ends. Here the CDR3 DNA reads TGTGCCAGCAGTGAAGTAAGAGGATCCCAGTTAAAGGAGACCCAGTACTTC. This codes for CASSEVRGSQLKETQYF.

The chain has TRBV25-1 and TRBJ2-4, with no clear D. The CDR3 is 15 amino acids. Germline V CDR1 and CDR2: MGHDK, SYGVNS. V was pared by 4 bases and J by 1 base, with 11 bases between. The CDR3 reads CASSAYTSAKNIQYF. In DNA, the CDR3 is TGTGCCAGCAGTGCTTATACAAGCGCCAAAAACATTCAGTACTTC.

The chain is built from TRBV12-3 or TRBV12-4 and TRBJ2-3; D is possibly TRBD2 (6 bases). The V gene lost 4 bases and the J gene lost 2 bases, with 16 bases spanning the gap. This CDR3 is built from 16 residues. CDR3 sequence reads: CASSSPGGTPTDTQYF. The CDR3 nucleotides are TGTGCCAGCAGTTCACCCGGAGGGACTCCCACAGATACGCAGTATTTT.

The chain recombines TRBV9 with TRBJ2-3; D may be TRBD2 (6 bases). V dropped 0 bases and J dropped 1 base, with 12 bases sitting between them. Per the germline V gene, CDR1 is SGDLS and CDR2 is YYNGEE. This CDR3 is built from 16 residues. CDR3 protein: CASSVEASVGTDTQYF. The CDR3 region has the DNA TGTGCCAGCAGCGTAGAGGCTAGCGTAGGCACAGATACGCAGTATTTT.

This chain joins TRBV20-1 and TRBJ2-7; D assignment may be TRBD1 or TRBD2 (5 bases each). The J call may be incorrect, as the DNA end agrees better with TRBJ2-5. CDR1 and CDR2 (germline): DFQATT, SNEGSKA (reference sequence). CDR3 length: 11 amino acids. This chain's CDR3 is CSAGWGETQYF. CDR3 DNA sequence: TGCAGTGCCGGGTGGGGGGAGACCCAGTACTTC.

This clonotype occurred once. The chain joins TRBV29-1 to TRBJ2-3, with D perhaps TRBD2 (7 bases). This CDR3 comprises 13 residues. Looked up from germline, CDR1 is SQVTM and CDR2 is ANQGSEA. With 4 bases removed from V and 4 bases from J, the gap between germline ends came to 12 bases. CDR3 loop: CSVGGGGSDTQYF. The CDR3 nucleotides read TGCAGCGTTGGCGGCGGGGGCTCAGATACGCAGTATTTT.

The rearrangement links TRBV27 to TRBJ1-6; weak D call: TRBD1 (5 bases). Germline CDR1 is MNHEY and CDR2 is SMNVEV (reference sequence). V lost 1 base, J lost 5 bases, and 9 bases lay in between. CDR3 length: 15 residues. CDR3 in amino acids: CASSLFGGNNSPLHF. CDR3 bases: TGTGCCAGCAGTTTATTTGGGGGTAATAATTCACCCCTCCACTTT.

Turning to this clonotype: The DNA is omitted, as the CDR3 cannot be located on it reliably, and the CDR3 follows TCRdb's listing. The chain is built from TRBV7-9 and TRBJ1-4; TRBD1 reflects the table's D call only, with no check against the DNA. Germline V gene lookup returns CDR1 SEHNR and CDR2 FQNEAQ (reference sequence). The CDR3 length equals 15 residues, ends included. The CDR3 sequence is CASSLADFRGEKLFF.

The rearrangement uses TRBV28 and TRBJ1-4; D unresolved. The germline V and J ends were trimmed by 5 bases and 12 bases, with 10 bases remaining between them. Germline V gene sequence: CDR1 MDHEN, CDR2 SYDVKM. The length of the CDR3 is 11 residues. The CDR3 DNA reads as TGTGCCAGCAGTCCCCAGGAAGAACTGTTTTTT. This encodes CASSPQEELFF.

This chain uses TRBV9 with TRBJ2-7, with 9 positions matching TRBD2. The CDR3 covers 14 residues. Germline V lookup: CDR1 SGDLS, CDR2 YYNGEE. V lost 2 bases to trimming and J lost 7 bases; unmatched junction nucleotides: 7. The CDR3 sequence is CASSVGGRAFEQYF. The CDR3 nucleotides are TGTGCCAGCAGCGTCGGCGGGAGGGCCTTTGAGCAGTACTTC.

CDR3 protein: CASSQDLPRTYNEQFF. CDR3 DNA sequence: TGTGCCAGCAGCCAAGATCTTCCACGGACCTACAATGAGCAGTTCTTC. The chain employs TRBV3-1 and TRBJ2-1; D not resolved. Trimming cost V 0 bases and J 2 bases, with 11 bases left between them. Germline V gives CDR1 LGHDT, CDR2 YNNKEL (reference sequence). This CDR3 contains 16 residues.

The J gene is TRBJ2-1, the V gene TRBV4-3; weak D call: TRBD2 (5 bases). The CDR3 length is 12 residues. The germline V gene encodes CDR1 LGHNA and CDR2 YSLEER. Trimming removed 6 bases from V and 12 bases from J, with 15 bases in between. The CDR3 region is CASSHDREGQFF. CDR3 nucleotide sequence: TGCGCCAGCAGTCACGACCGGGAAGGGCAGTTCTTC.

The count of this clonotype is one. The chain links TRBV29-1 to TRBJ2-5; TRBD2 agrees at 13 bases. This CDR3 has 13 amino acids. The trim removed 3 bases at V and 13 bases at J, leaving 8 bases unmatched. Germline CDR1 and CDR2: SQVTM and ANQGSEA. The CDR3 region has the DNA TGCAGCGTTGATACTAGCGGGAGGGCCAGGCGGTACTTC. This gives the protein CSVDTSGRARRYF. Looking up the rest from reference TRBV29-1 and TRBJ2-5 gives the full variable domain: SAVISQKPSRDICQRGTSLTIQCQVDSQVTMMFWYRQQPGQSLTLIATANQGSEATYESGFVIDKFPISRPNLTFSTLTVSNMSPEDSSIYLCSVDTSGRARRYFGPGTRLLVL.

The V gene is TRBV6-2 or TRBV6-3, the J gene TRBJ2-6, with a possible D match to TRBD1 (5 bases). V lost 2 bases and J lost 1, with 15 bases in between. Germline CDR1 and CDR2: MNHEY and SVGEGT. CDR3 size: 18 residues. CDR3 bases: TGTGCCAGCAGTTACGGCGGACATTCCCCTTCTGGGGCCAACGTCCTGACTTTC. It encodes CASSYGGHSPSGANVLTF.

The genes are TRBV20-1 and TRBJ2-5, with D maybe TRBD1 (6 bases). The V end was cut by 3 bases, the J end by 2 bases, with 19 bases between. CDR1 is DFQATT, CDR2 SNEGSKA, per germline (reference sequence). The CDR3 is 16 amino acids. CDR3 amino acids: CSASLGGGALQETQYF. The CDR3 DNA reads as TGCAGTGCTAGTCTCGGTGGGGGCGCCCTTCAAGAGACCCAGTACTTC.

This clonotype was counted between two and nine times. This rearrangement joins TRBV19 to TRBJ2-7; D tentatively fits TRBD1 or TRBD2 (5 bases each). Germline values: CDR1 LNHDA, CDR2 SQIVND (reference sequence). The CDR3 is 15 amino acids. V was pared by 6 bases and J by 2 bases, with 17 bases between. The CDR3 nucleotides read TGTGCCAGTAGCTACTCCGGGGCTGTTACCTACGAGCAGTACTTC. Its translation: CASSYSGAVTYEQYF.

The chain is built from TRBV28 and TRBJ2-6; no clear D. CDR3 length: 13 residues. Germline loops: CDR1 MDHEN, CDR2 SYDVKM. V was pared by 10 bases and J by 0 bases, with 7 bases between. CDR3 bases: TGTGCCACCCACGTCTCTGGGGCCAACGTCCTGACTTTC. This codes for CATHVSGANVLTF.